The 14 T cell receptor beta chains below were found in one sample sequenced in a study of long-term antiretroviral therapy in people with HIV. Sequencing relied on immunoSEQ assay v3.0, run at survey level. The method was immunoSEQ multiplex PCR; TCRdb's version includes in-frame clones alone and lacks a portion of them. This sample has some 28,000 clones; about 95% occur once, and the top ten carry approximately 8.2%. Sequenced here: unsorted PBMCs, sampled approximately 6.1 years after starting antiretroviral therapy. Source of these receptors: a man younger than 45 with HIV.

The V gene is TRBV10-1, the J gene TRBJ2-1, with D tentatively TRBD2 (7 bases). The V gene's germline CDR1 is WNHNN and CDR2 SYGVQD (reference sequence). The ends were cut back, 0 bases at V and 8 bases at J, with 14 bases in the middle. There are 15 residues in the CDR3. CDR3 amino acids: CASSESRRGGDEQFF. CDR3 bases: TGCGCCAGCAGTGAGTCGAGGAGGGGGGGCGATGAGCAGTTCTTC.

This clone was found once. V gene TRBV2 combines with J gene TRBJ2-1, with 7 bases aligning to TRBD2. The germline gives CDR1 SNHLY, CDR2 FYNNEI. The CDR3 runs 14 residues. The V and J ends lost 6 bases and 7 bases, in that order; junction bases with no gene match: 9. This CDR3 is CASRSSGLGNEQFF. CDR3 in DNA: TGTGCCAGCAGGTCTAGCGGTCTGGGTAATGAGCAGTTCTTC.

DNA of the CDR3: TGTGCCAGCAGTTACGATATTCTAGCGGGAGTTACTGAGCAGTTCTTC. The encoded protein is CASSYDILAGVTEQFF. The chain is built from TRBV6-5 and TRBJ2-1; 10 bases match TRBD2. Germline assignment: CDR1 MNHEY and CDR2 SVGAGI. With 2 bases clipped from V and 9 bases from J, the junction kept 10 bases outside the gene matches. CDR3 length equals 16 residues.

This chain joins TRBV9 and TRBJ1-2; D uncertain. Germline loops: CDR1 SGDLS, CDR2 YYNGEE. V lost 0 bases to trimming and J lost 2 bases, with 11 bases between them. The CDR3 covers 15 residues. The CDR3 DNA reads as TGTGCCAGCAGCGTAGCCCCGGGATGGAACTATGGCTACACCTTC. Translation: CASSVAPGWNYGYTF.

The rearrangement links TRBV18 to TRBJ2-7, with 8 bases lining up with TRBD1. The CDR3 length is 16 residues. J gave up 0 bases and V 5 bases, and 9 bases lay outside the gene matches. CDR1 and CDR2 from the germline V gene are KGHSH and LQKENI. CDR3 sequence reads: CASSSLTGDSSYEQYF. The DNA for the CDR3 is TGTGCCAGCTCATCACTGACAGGGGATAGCTCCTACGAGCAGTACTTC.

The chain has TRBV6-5 and TRBJ1-6, with D tentatively TRBD1 (6 bases). CDR1 is MNHEY and CDR2 is SVGAGI in the germline V gene. Between the trimmed V and J ends, which lost 10 bases and 8 bases, there was a span of 18 bases. There are 14 residues in the CDR3. CDR3: CAISPAKGDSPLHF. The CDR3 nucleotides read TGTGCCATCAGCCCCGCTAAGGGGGATTCACCCCTCCACTTT.

This chain connects TRBV4-3 to TRBJ2-7, with D possibly being TRBD2 (6 bases). Germline V gene data show CDR1 as LGHNA and CDR2 as YSLEER. V was clipped by 3 bases and J by 3 bases, with 15 bases between them. The CDR3 runs 15 residues. CDR3 DNA: TGCGCCAGCAGCCACAGCACGGAGGGGAGCTACGAGCAGTACTTC. Its translation is CASSHSTEGSYEQYF.

The genes are TRBV5-6 and TRBJ2-1; TRBD2 is a possible D gene (6 bases). V lost 3 bases and J 1 base, leaving 20 bases between the germline ends. Germline V gives CDR1 SGHDT, CDR2 YYEEEE. CDR3 size: 18 residues. The CDR3 is CASSSTLRGRRSYNEQFF. For the CDR3, the DNA is TGTGCCAGCAGCTCTACCCTGAGAGGGAGGAGGTCCTACAATGAGCAGTTCTTC. The full variable domain, in which reference TRBV5-6 and TRBJ2-1 provide the parts outside the CDR3, is DAGVTQSPTHLIKTRGQQVTLRCSPKSGHDTVSWYQQALGQGPQFIFQYYEEEERQRGNFPDRFSGHQFPNYSSELNVNALLLGDSALYLCASSSTLRGRRSYNEQFFGPGTRLTVL.

The chain uses TRBV9 and TRBJ1-2, with TRBD1 as a possible D gene (6 bases). The CDR3 is 14 residues long. The germline V and J ends were trimmed by 7 bases and 8 bases, with 21 bases remaining between them. From germline, CDR1 is SGDLS and CDR2 YYNGEE. The CDR3 sequence: CASASGWGASGYTF. Written as DNA, the CDR3 is TGTGCCAGCGCCAGCGGATGGGGGGCGAGCGGCTACACCTTC.

The rearrangement joins TRBV9 to TRBJ1-2, with 11 bases fitting TRBD1. CDR1 SGDLS and CDR2 YYNGEE come from the germline V gene. V was clipped by 3 bases and J by 0 bases; unmatched bases: 13. The CDR3 consists of 19 residues. The CDR3 region is CASSAVVDRGRLANYGYTF. CDR3 nucleotides: TGTGCCAGCAGCGCTGTCGTGGACAGGGGGCGATTAGCTAACTATGGCTACACCTTC.

V and J are TRBV7-2 and TRBJ1-2; no reliable D call. The CDR3 consists of 12 residues. Germline V gene lookup returns CDR1 SGHTA and CDR2 FQGNSA. The V end lost 5 bases, the J end lost 8 bases, and 12 bases lay between the germline ends. For the CDR3, the DNA is TGTGCCAGCAGCGCCACTATCTACGGCTACACCTTC. This translates into CASSATIYGYTF. The full variable domain, in which reference TRBV7-2 and TRBJ1-2 provide the parts outside the CDR3, is GAGVSQSPSNKVTEKGKDVELRCDPISGHTALYWYRQSLGQGLEFLIYFQGNSAPDKSGLPSDRFSAERTGGSVSTLTIQRTQQEDSAVYLCASSATIYGYTFGSGTRLTVV.

The table lists this clone with a count of one. J is TRBJ2-7 and V is TRBV4-1; D perhaps matches TRBD1 (5 bases). The CDR3 has 13 residues. The V gene lost 1 base and the J gene lost 3 bases, with 7 bases spanning the gap. CDR1 and CDR2 from the germline V gene are MGHRA and YSYEKL. The CDR3 nucleotides read TGCGCCAGCAGCCAAGGGGGCAGCTACGAGCAGTACTTC. The encoded protein is CASSQGGSYEQYF.

The chain couples TRBV6-5 to TRBJ2-7, with D unresolved. The CDR3 length is 14 residues. The V gene's germline CDR1 is MNHEY and CDR2 SVGAGI. V was cut by 9 bases and J by 0 bases, with 15 bases left in between. CDR3 sequence (DNA): TGTGCCAGTTCCCCAGAGTCTTACTCCTACGAGCAGTACTTC. Its translation is CASSPESYSYEQYF.

The V call is TRBV6-1, the J call TRBJ1-1; D perhaps matches TRBD1 (5 bases). The germline V gene has CDR1 MNHNS and CDR2 SASEGT. V dropped 3 bases and J dropped 4 bases, with 9 bases sitting between them. The CDR3 is 13 residues long. The CDR3 sequence is CASSEGQATEAFF. As DNA, the CDR3 is TGTGCCAGCAGTGAGGGGCAAGCCACTGAAGCTTTCTTT.